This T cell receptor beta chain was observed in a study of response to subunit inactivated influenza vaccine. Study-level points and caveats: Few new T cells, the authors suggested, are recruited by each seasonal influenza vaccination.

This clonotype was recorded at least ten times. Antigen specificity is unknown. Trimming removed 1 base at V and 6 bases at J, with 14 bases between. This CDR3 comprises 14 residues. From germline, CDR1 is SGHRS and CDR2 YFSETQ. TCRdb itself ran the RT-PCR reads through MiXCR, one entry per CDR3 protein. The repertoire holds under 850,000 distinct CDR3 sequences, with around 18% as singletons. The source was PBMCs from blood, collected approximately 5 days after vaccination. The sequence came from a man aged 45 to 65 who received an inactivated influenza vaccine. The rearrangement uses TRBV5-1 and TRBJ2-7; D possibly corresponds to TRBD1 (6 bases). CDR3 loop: CASSLLAGDGEQYF. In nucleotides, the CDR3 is TGCGCCAGCAGCTTGCTAGCAGGGGATGGCGAGCAGTACTTC. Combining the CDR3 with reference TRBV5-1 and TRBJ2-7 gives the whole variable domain KAGVTQTPRYLIKTRGQQVTLSCSPISGHRSVSWYQQTPGQGLQFLFEYFSETQRNKGNFPGRFSGRQFSNSRSEMNVSTLELGDSALYLCASSLLAGDGEQYFGPGTRLTVT.